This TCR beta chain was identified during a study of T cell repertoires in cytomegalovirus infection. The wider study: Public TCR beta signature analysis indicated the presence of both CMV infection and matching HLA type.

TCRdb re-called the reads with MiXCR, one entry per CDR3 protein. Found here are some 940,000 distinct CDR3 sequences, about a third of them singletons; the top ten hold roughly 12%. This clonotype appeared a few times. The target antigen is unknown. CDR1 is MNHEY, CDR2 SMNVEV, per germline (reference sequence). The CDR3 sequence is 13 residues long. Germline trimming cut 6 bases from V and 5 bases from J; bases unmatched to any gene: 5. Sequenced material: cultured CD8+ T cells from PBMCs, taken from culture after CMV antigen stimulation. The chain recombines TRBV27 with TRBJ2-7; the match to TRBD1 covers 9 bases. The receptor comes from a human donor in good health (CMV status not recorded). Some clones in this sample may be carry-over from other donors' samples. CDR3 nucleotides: TGTGCCAGCAGCCGGGACAGGGAGGACGAGCAGTACTTC. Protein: CASSRDREDEQYF.